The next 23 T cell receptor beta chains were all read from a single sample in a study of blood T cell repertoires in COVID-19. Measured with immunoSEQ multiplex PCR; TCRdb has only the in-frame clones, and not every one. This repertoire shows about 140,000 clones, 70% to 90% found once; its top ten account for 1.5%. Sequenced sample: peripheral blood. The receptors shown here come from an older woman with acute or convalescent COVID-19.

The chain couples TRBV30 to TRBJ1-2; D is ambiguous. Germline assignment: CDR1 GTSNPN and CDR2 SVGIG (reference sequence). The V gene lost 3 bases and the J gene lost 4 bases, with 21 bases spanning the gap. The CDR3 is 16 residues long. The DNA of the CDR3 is TGTGCCTGGAGCGGAATAACGGGGTTTGCCGGCTATGGCTACACCTTC. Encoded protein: CAWSGITGFAGYGYTF. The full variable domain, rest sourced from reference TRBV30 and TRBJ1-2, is SQTIHQWPATLVQPVGSPLSLECTVEGTSNPNLYWYRQAAGRGLQLLFYSVGIGQISSEVPQNLSASRPQDRQFILSSKKLLLSDSGFYLCAWSGITGFAGYGYTFGSGTRLTVV.

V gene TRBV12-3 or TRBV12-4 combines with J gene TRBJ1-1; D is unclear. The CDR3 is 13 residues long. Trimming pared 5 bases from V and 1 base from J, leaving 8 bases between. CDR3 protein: CASSVRQNTEAFF. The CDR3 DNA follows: TGTGCCAGCAGTGTTCGACAGAACACTGAAGCTTTCTTT.

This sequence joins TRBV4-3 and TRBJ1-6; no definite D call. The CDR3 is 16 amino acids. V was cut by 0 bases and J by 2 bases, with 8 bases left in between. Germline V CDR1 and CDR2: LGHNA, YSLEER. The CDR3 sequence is CASSQERGTYNSPLHF. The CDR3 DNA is TGCGCCAGCAGCCAAGAGCGGGGAACCTATAATTCACCCCTCCACTTT.

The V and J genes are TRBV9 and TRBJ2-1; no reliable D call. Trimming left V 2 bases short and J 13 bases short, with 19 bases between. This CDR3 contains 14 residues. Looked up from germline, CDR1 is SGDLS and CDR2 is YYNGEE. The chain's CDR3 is CASSVNQALAAQFF. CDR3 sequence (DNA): TGTGCCAGCAGCGTCAATCAGGCGTTGGCCGCCCAGTTCTTC.

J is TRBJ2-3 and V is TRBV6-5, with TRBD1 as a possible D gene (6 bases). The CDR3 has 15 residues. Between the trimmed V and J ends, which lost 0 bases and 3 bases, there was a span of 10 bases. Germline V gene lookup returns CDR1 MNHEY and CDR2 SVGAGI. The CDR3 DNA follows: TGTGCCAGCAGTTACTCTCCAGGGGCGACAGATACGCAGTATTTT. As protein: CASSYSPGATDTQYF.

CDR3 DNA sequence: TGTGCCAGCAGTGAGGGACAGGGGATGACCGGGGAGCTGTTTTTT. Translation gives CASSEGQGMTGELFF. The rearrangement joins TRBV2 to TRBJ2-2; the match to TRBD1 covers 10 bases. With 3 bases clipped from V and 5 bases from J, the junction kept 3 bases outside the gene matches. The CDR3 runs 15 residues. Per germline, CDR1 SNHLY and CDR2 FYNNEI. The complete variable domain, with remaining parts taken from reference TRBV2 and TRBJ2-2, reads EPEVTQTPSHQVTQMGQEVILRCVPISNHLYFYWYRQILGQKVEFLVSFYNNEISEKSEIFDDQFSVERPDGSNFTLKIRSTKLEDSAMYFCASSEGQGMTGELFFGEGSRLTVL.

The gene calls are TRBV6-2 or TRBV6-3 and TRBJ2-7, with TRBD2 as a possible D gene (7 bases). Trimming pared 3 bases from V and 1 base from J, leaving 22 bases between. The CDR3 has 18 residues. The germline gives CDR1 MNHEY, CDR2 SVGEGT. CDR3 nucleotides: TGTGCCAGCAGTTATTGGGCATCCTTGCGGGGGCCATCCTACGAGCAGTACTTC. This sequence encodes CASSYWASLRGPSYEQYF.

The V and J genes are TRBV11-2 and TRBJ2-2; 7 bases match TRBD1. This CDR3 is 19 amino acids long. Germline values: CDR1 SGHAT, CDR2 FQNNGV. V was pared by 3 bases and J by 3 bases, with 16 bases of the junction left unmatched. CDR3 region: CASSLPRGQTSRDTGELFF. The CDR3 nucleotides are TGTGCCAGCAGCTTGCCCCGGGGACAGACCTCCCGAGACACCGGGGAGCTGTTTTTT.

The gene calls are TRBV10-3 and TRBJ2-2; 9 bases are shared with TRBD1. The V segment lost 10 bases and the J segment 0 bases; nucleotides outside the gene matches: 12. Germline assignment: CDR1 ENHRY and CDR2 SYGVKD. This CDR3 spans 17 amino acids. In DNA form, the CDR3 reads TGTGCCACCCAGAGATCGGGACAGGGCGCGAACACCGGGGAGCTGTTTTTT. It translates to CATQRSGQGANTGELFF.

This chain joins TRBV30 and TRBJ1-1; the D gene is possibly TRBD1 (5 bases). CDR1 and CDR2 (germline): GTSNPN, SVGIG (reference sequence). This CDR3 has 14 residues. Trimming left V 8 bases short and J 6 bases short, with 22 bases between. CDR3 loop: CALETRNWGAEAFF. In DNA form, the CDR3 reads TGTGCCCTCGAAACACGTAATTGGGGGGCTGAAGCTTTCTTT.

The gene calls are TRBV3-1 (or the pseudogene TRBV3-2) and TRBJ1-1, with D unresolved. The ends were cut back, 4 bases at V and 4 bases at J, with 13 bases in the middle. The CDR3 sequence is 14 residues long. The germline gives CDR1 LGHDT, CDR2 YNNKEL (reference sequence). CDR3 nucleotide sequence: TGTGCCAGCAGCCGTGGGCTGGGTACCACTGAAGCTTTCTTT. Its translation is CASSRGLGTTEAFF.

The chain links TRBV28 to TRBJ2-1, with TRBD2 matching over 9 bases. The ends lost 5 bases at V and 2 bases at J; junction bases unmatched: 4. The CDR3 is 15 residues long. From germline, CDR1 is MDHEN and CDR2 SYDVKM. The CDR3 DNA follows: TGTGCCAGCAGTAATAGCGGGGGCGCCTACAATGAGCAGTTCTTC. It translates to CASSNSGGAYNEQFF.

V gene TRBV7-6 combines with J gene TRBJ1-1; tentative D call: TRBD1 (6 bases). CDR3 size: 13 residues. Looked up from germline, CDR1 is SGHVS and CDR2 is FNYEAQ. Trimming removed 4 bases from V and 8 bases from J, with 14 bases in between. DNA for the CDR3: TGTGCCAGCAGCTCAATGGACAGATCAGAAGCTTTCTTT. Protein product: CASSSMDRSEAFF.

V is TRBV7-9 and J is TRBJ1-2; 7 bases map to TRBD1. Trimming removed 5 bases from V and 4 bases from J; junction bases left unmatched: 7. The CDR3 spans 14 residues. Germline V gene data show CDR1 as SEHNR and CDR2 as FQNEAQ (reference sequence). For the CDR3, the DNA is TGTGCCAGCAGCCGCGGGACAGCCACCTATGGCTACACCTTC. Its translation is CASSRGTATYGYTF.

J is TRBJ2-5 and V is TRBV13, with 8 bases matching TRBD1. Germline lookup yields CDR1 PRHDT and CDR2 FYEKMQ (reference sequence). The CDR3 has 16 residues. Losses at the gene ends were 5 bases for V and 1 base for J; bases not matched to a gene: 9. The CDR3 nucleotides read TGTGCCAGCAGCCTCGGACAGGGCTTCATCCAAGAGACCCAGTACTTC. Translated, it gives CASSLGQGFIQETQYF.

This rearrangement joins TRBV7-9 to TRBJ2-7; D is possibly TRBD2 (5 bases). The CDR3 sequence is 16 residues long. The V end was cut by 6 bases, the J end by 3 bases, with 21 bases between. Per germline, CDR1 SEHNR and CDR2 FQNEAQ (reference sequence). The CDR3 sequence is CASSSTSEGIRYEQYF. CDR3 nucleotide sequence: TGTGCCAGCAGTTCCACCTCTGAGGGCATTCGCTACGAGCAGTACTTC.

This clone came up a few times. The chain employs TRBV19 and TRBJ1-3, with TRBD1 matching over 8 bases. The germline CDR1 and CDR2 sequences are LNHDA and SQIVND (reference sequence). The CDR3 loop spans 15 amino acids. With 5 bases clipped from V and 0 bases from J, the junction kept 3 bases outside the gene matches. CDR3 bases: TGTGCCAGTAGTCAAACAGGGGGCTCTGGAAACACCATATATTTT. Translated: CASSQTGGSGNTIYF.

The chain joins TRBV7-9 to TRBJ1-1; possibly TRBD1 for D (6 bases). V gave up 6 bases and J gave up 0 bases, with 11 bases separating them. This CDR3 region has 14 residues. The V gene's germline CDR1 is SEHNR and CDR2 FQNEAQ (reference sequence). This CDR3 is CASSSTGLNTEAFF. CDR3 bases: TGTGCCAGCAGTTCAACAGGGCTGAACACTGAAGCTTTCTTT.

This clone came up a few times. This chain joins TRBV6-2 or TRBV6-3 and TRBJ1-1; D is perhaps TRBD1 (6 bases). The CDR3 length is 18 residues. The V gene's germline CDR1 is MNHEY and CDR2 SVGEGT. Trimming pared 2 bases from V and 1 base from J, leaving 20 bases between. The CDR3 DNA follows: TGTGCCAGCAGTTACATCGGGACACGGTGGCCCCCGAACACTGAAGCTTTCTTT. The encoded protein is CASSYIGTRWPPNTEAFF.

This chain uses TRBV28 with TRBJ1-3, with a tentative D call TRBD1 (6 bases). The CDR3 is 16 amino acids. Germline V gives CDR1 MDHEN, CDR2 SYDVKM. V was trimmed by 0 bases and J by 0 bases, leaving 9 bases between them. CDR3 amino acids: CASSLWSGDSGNTIYF. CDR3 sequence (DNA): TGTGCCAGCAGTTTATGGTCAGGGGACTCTGGAAACACCATATATTTT.

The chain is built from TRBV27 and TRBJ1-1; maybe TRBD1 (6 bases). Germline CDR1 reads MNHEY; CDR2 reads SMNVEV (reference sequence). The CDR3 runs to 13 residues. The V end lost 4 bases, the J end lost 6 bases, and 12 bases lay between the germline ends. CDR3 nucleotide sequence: TGTGCCAGCAGTTCGCGGGGGCGGCCTGAAGCTTTCTTT. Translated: CASSSRGRPEAFF.

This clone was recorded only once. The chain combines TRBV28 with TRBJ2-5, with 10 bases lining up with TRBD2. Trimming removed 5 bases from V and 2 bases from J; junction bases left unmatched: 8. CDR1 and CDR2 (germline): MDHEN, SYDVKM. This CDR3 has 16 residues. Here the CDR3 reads CASSSQLAGLQETQYF. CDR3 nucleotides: TGTGCCAGCAGTAGTCAACTAGCGGGGCTGCAAGAGACCCAGTACTTC. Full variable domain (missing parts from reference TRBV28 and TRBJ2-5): DVKVTQSSRYLVKRTGEKVFLECVQDMDHENMFWYRQDPGLGLRLIYFSYDVKMKEKGDIPEGYSVSREKKERFSLILESASTNQTSMYLCASSSQLAGLQETQYFGPGTRLLVL.

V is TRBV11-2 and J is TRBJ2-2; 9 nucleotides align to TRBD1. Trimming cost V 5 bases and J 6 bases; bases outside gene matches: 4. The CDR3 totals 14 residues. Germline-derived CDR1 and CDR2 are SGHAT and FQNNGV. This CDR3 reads CASSPRTGAGELFF. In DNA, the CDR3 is TGTGCCAGCAGCCCAAGGACAGGGGCCGGGGAGCTGTTTTTT.